This T cell receptor (beta chain) stems from a study of early T cells in non-severe SARS-CoV-2 infection. General study findings and limits: Private and CD4 specificities were missed by VDJdb matching, which favored anti-spike CD8 responses.

This clonotype was seen ten or more times. What it binds is not known. Losses at the gene ends were 6 bases for V and 3 bases for J; bases not matched to a gene: 8. Germline V lookup: CDR1 DFQATT, CDR2 SNEGSKA (reference sequence). CDR3 length: 15 amino acids. Unique molecular identifiers were attached to individual cDNA molecules. TCRdb re-derived calls from the 5' RACE reads in MiXCR, one entry per CDR3 protein. Here the sample spans roughly 48,000 distinct CDR3 sequences, about 4.2% being singletons. The TCR was taken from an adult who was a healthcare worker with PCR-confirmed SARS-CoV-2 infection or an uninfected control (not recorded which). The sample was whole blood. This rearrangement joins TRBV20-1 to TRBJ2-2, with 9 nucleotides matching TRBD1. CDR3 coding DNA: TGCAGTGCGCGGGACAGGGAATGGGACACCGGGGAGCTGTTTTTT. It is translated as CSARDREWDTGELFF.